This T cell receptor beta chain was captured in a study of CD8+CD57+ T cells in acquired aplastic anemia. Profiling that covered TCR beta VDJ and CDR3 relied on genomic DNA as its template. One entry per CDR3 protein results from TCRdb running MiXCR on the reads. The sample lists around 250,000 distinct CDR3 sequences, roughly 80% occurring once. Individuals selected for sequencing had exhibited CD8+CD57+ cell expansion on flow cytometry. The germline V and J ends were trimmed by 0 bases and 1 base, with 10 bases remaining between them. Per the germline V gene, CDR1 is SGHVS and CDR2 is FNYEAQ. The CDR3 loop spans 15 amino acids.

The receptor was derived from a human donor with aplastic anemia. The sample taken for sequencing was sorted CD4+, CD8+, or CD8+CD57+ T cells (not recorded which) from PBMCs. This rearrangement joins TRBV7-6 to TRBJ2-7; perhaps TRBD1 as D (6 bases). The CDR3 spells CASSLAQDRSYEQYF. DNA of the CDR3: TGTGCCAGCAGCTTAGCGCAGGACAGATCCTACGAGCAGTACTTC.